These 26 T cell receptor beta chains share one sample of origin, sequenced in a study of T-cell reconstitution after alpha-beta-depleted transplantation in children (dated by TCRdb to the mid-2010s). The treatment or condition tag for this specimen amounts to: allogeneic hematopoietic cell transplantation with graft depleted of TCRalphabeta T cells and CD19 B cells. The method behind the library was PCR. The sample was run on an Illumina HiSeq 2500. TCR libraries were prepared with molecular barcoding, using unique molecular identifiers to normalize TCRbeta repertoire quantification. TCRdb reprocessing: public reads trimmed at Q25 with fastp, clones called with MiXCR, in-frame beta chains kept. Entries are consolidated by CDR3 protein sequence, retaining the most common genes and DNA. A total of roughly 500,000 distinct CDR3 sequences appear in this sample, about 10% of them only once. The leading ten clones occupy around 2% of the sample.

Sequences were derived from PBMCs, sampled before TCRalphabeta/CD19-depleted stem cell transplant. Receptors were obtained from a child aged 2 to 9 with inherited bone marrow failure, due to receive a stem cell transplant.

This clonotype was seen many times. The V call is TRBV5-1, the J call TRBJ2-1; weak D call: TRBD1 (6 bases). CDR3 length: 15 amino acids. V was pared by 4 bases and J by 4 bases, with 15 bases between. Per the germline V gene, CDR1 is SGHRS and CDR2 is YFSETQ. The CDR3 DNA is TGCGCCAGCAGCCGCAGACAGGACCTTTACAATGAGCAGTTCTTC. This codes for CASSRRQDLYNEQFF.

This clonotype was counted at least ten times. The J gene is TRBJ2-3, the V gene TRBV7-9, with unresolved D. Germline-derived CDR1 and CDR2 are SEHNR and FQNEAQ (reference sequence). The CDR3 totals 14 residues. V was clipped by 5 bases and J by 2 bases, with 11 bases between them. In DNA form, the CDR3 reads TGTGCCAGCAGCCTCTGGCAGACCACAGATACGCAGTATTTT. It yields the protein CASSLWQTTDTQYF.

This clonotype showed up many times. The rearrangement links TRBV7-9 to TRBJ2-7, with a weak D call TRBD1 (6 bases). Germline V gives CDR1 SEHNR, CDR2 FQNEAQ (reference sequence). The CDR3 loop spans 15 amino acids. Trimming left V 5 bases short and J 3 bases short, with 17 bases between. The CDR3 DNA reads as TGTGCCAGCAGCGATGCTGGGTCGACAGGCTACGAGCAGTACTTC. The encoded protein is CASSDAGSTGYEQYF.

The V call is TRBV11-2, the J call TRBJ2-6; 16 bases map to TRBD2. This CDR3 region has 17 residues. V was clipped by 6 bases and J by 4 bases; unmatched bases: 3. Germline assignment: CDR1 SGHAT and CDR2 FQNNGV. The CDR3 sequence: CASRGLAGGPGANVLTF. DNA of the CDR3: TGTGCCAGCAGGGGACTAGCGGGAGGGCCCGGGGCCAACGTCCTGACTTTC.

This clonotype was recorded at least ten times. The genes are TRBV29-1 and TRBJ1-1; 11 bases fit TRBD1. The V gene's germline CDR1 is SQVTM and CDR2 ANQGSEA. The V and J ends lost 4 bases and 6 bases, in that order; junction bases with no gene match: 4. This CDR3 is 13 amino acids long. The DNA for the CDR3 is TGCAGCGTTGGACGGACAGGGGGCCCTGAAGCTTTCTTT. Translation: CSVGRTGGPEAFF.

For this clonotype: A much larger clone is a single base away; this may be a read error. Given the absence of the conserved phenylalanine or tryptophan at the CDR3 end, a read error is likely. The chain is built from TRBV24-1 and TRBJ2-2; D unresolved. In germline, CDR1 is KGHDR, CDR2 SFDVKD. Trimming took off 3 bases at V and 7 bases at J, with 11 bases between the two ends. There are 14 residues in the CDR3. The DNA for the CDR3 is TGTGCCACCAGTGATCCCAGTACCAACGGGGAGCTGTTTTGT. Protein sequence: CATSDPSTNGELFC.

Many counts were recorded for this clonotype. CDR3 sequence reads: CASSESLAGRAGELFF. CDR3 DNA sequence: TGTGCCAGCAGTGAATCTCTAGCGGGAAGGGCCGGGGAGCTGTTTTTT. The J gene is TRBJ2-2, the V gene TRBV25-1; 9 nucleotides match TRBD2. The V gene end was trimmed by 1 base and the J gene end by 6 bases; junction bases not matched to a gene: 6. Germline CDR1 reads MGHDK; CDR2 reads SYGVNS. The CDR3 sequence is 16 residues long.

The chain employs TRBV7-2 and TRBJ2-3, with 7 bases fitting TRBD2. The ends lost 2 bases at V and 4 bases at J; junction bases unmatched: 6. Germline-derived CDR1 and CDR2 are SGHTA and FQGNSA. The CDR3 is 15 residues long. The CDR3 loop is CASSLYRGGADTQYF. The CDR3 nucleotides are TGTGCCAGCAGCTTATACCGGGGAGGGGCAGATACGCAGTATTTT.

Many counts were recorded for this clonotype. CDR3 in amino acids: CASSSGQFNEKLFF. The CDR3 DNA reads TGTGCCAGCAGCTCGGGACAGTTCAATGAAAAACTGTTTTTT. The chain is built from TRBV7-9 and TRBJ1-4, with TRBD1 identical over 7 bases. Germline values: CDR1 SEHNR, CDR2 FQNEAQ (reference sequence). With V trimmed by 4 bases and J by 5 bases, 4 bases remained unmatched. This CDR3 comprises 14 residues.

Many counts were recorded for this clonotype. This chain joins TRBV29-1 and TRBJ2-5; D gene ambiguous. This CDR3 is built from 12 residues. From germline, CDR1 is SQVTM and CDR2 ANQGSEA. V dropped 8 bases and J dropped 2 bases, with 12 bases sitting between them. CDR3 sequence reads: CSSLARQETQYF. The DNA of the CDR3 is TGCAGCTCACTTGCCAGGCAAGAGACCCAGTACTTC.

This clonotype has ten or more counts. The chain employs TRBV7-2 and TRBJ2-7; TRBD2 matches 8 bases. V shed 0 bases, J shed 2 bases, and the junction held 3 bases outside the gene matches. CDR1 and CDR2 from the germline V gene are SGHTA and FQGNSA. The CDR3 has 15 amino acids. This CDR3 reads CASSLAASGPYEQYF. CDR3 sequence (DNA): TGTGCCAGCAGCTTAGCGGCTAGCGGGCCCTACGAGCAGTACTTC.

As concerns this clonotype: This may stem from a read error, because a much larger clone lies one nucleotide away. This chain connects TRBV2 to TRBJ2-7, with 8 bases fitting TRBD1. The CDR3 length is 14 residues. Trimming removed 7 bases from V and 4 bases from J; junction bases left unmatched: 9. CDR1 and CDR2 from the germline V gene are SNHLY and FYNNEI. The CDR3 region has the DNA TGTGCCAGCATTATGGGACAGGCGCTGTACGAGCAGTACTTC. It is translated as CASIMGQALYEQYF.

This clonotype was counted ten times or more. The chain links TRBV15 to TRBJ2-2; no reliable D call. Germline CDR1 LNHNV, CDR2 YYDKDF (reference sequence). The V end lost 8 bases, the J end lost 2 bases, and 9 bases lay between the germline ends. This CDR3 has 13 amino acids. The chain's CDR3 is CATLLGNTGELFF. The CDR3 DNA is TGTGCCACCTTGTTGGGTAACACCGGGGAGCTGTTTTTT.

The sample holds many counts of this clonotype. The V and J genes are TRBV29-1 and TRBJ2-4; D might be TRBD2 (5 bases). Per the germline V gene, CDR1 is SQVTM and CDR2 is ANQGSEA. The CDR3 is made up of 15 amino acids. The V gene lost 1 base and the J gene lost 0 bases, with 10 bases spanning the gap. CDR3 protein: CSVEVGGRAKNIQYF. The CDR3, as DNA: TGCAGCGTTGAAGTCGGAGGACGAGCCAAAAACATTCAGTACTTC.

About this clonotype: A much larger clone is a single base away; this may be a read error. This chain joins TRBV6-2 or TRBV6-3 and TRBJ2-7, with TRBD1 matching over 8 bases. Germline V CDR1 and CDR2: MNHEY, SVGEGT. J was trimmed by 2 bases and V by 11 bases; bases with no gene match: 2. This CDR3 spans 11 amino acids. CDR3 region: CAGGQAYEQYF. The CDR3 nucleotides are TGTGCCGGGGGACAGGCCTACGAGCAGTACTTC.

This clonotype has ten or more counts. The chain has TRBV6-1 and TRBJ2-1; 8 bases map to TRBD2. The CDR3 consists of 17 residues. Trimming at V came to 6 bases and at J to 4 bases, leaving 14 bases not matched to a gene. Germline lookup yields CDR1 MNHNS and CDR2 SASEGT. CDR3 amino acids: CASRITQEVAGYNEQFF. The CDR3 DNA reads TGTGCCAGCAGAATTACGCAGGAAGTAGCGGGATACAATGAGCAGTTCTTC.

This clonotype was seen at least ten times. The rearrangement links TRBV29-1 to TRBJ2-3; no definite D call. This CDR3 spans 13 amino acids. Per germline, CDR1 SQVTM and CDR2 ANQGSEA. V was clipped by 4 bases and J by 1 base, with 9 bases between them. CDR3 in DNA: TGCAGCGTTGGTGGGTATGGCACAGATACGCAGTATTTT. Its protein product is CSVGGYGTDTQYF.

Ten or more counts support this clonotype. The genes are TRBV29-1 and TRBJ1-2, with a tentative D call TRBD1 (5 bases). Germline assignment: CDR1 SQVTM and CDR2 ANQGSEA. The CDR3 consists of 13 residues. V dropped 6 bases and J dropped 3 bases, with 14 bases sitting between them. CDR3 sequence reads: CSVLPETDYGYTF. The CDR3 bases are TGCAGCGTCCTACCGGAGACAGACTATGGCTACACCTTC.

A few counts support this clonotype. The V gene is TRBV5-4, the J gene TRBJ2-7, with D maybe TRBD2 (7 bases). Per the germline V gene, CDR1 is SGHNT and CDR2 is YYREEE (reference sequence). V dropped 4 bases and J dropped 5 bases, with 19 bases sitting between them. CDR3 size: 15 residues. The DNA for the CDR3 is TGTGCCAGCAGCCCCCCCGGGGGGCGAGGCGACGAGCAGTACTTC. This codes for CASSPPGGRGDEQYF.

This clonotype has ten or more counts. This chain uses TRBV4-1 with TRBJ2-1; 10 bases align to TRBD2. Trimming cost V 0 bases and J 0 bases; bases outside gene matches: 5. There are 18 residues in the CDR3. From germline, CDR1 is MGHRA and CDR2 YSYEKL. CDR3 DNA: TGCGCCAGCAGCCAAGACCCGGCTAGCGGGGGCTCCTACAATGAGCAGTTCTTC. Its translation: CASSQDPASGGSYNEQFF.

The rearrangement joins TRBV7-9 to TRBJ1-1; D is ambiguous. Germline V CDR1 and CDR2: SEHNR, FQNEAQ (reference sequence). CDR3 size: 14 residues. Trimming stripped 2 bases from V and 5 bases from J, with 12 bases between. The CDR3 DNA follows: TGTGCCAGCAGCTTAATACTTCCGGGGACTGAAGCTTTCTTT. This translates into CASSLILPGTEAFF.

The table lists this clonotype with many counts. The rearrangement links TRBV15 to TRBJ1-5, with 7 bases matching TRBD1. The CDR3 covers 17 residues. The ends lost 0 bases at V and 2 bases at J; junction bases unmatched: 7. CDR1 and CDR2 from the germline V gene are LNHNV and YYDKDF (reference sequence). The CDR3 loop reads CATSRDLATGGNQPQHF. CDR3 DNA: TGTGCCACCAGCAGAGATTTGGCAACAGGGGGCAATCAGCCCCAGCATTTT.

This clonotype came up many times. The rearrangement uses TRBV5-1 and TRBJ1-2, with a weak D call TRBD1 (6 bases). The CDR3 totals 16 residues. Trimming took off 0 bases at V and 1 base at J, with 13 bases between the two ends. Germline V gives CDR1 SGHRS, CDR2 YFSETQ. CDR3 sequence (DNA): TGCGCCAGCAGCTTGGCAGGGGCCCAACTTAACTATGGCTACACCTTC. This sequence encodes CASSLAGAQLNYGYTF.

This clonotype was seen many times. The chain is built from TRBV15 and TRBJ2-1, with 7 bases lining up with TRBD2. Unmatched junction bases numbered 5, after V lost 0 bases and J lost 9 bases. Germline V gives CDR1 LNHNV, CDR2 YYDKDF (reference sequence). The CDR3 is 14 residues long. The CDR3 region is CATSRDPGRGEQFF. DNA of the CDR3: TGTGCCACCAGCAGAGATCCAGGGAGGGGTGAGCAGTTCTTC.

This clonotype was found many times. The rearrangement uses TRBV5-1 and TRBJ2-1; 9 bases line up with TRBD2. The CDR3 totals 16 residues. Per germline, CDR1 SGHRS and CDR2 YFSETQ. The junction had 8 bases not matched to a gene; V was cut back by 1 base and J by 6 bases. The CDR3 loop reads CASSLSWTSEFNEQFF. The DNA of the CDR3 is TGCGCCAGCAGCTTGAGTTGGACTAGCGAGTTCAATGAGCAGTTCTTC.

This clonotype was seen a few times. A junction boundary mismatches the germline segment, possibly from a read error. The chain uses TRBV4-3 and TRBJ2-7; weak D call: TRBD1 (5 bases). The CDR3 is made up of 16 amino acids. Germline V lookup: CDR1 LGHNA, CDR2 YSLEER. The CDR3 DNA reads TGCGCCAGCAGCCACAACCTCGACAGTCGGGCCTACAAGCAGTACTTC. It is translated as CASSHNLDSRAYKQYF.